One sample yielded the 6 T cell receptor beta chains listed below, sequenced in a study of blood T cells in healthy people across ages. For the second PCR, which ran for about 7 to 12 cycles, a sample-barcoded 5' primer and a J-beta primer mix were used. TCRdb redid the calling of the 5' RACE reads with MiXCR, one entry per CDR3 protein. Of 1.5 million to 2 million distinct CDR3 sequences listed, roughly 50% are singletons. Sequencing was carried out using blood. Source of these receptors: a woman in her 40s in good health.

CDR3 in DNA: TGTGCCAGCAGTTACTTAGCTAGCGGGGGGTTTAAGGGTGAGCAGTTCTTC. As protein: CASSYLASGGFKGEQFF. V and J are TRBV6-5 and TRBJ2-1, with 11 bases that match TRBD2. V shed 1 base, J shed 9 bases, and the junction held 11 bases outside the gene matches. The CDR3 runs 17 residues. The germline V gene has CDR1 MNHEY and CDR2 SVGAGI.

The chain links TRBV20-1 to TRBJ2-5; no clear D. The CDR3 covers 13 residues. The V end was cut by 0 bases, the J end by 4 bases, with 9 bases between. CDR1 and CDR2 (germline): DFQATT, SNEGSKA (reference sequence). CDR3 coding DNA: TGCAGTGCTAGAGAGCCCTGGGTAGAGACCCAGTACTTC. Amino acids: CSAREPWVETQYF.

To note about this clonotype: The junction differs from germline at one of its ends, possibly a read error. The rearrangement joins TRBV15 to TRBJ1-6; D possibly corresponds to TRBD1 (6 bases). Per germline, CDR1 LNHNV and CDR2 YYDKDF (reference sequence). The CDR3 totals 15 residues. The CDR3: CTTSRGAEGDSPLHF. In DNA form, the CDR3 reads TGTACCACCAGCAGAGGGGCAGAGGGGGATTCACCCCTCCACTTT.

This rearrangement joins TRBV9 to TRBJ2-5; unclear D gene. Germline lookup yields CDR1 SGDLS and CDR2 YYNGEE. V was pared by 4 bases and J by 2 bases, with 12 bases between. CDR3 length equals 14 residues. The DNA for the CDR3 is TGTGCCAGCAGCCAACAACTGGGACAAGAGACCCAGTACTTC. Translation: CASSQQLGQETQYF.

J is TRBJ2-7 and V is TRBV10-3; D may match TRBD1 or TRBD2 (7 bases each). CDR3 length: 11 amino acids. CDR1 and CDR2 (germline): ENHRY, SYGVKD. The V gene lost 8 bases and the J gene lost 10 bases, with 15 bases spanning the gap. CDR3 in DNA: TGTGCCATCGGCCAGGGGGGGGAACAGTACTTC. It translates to CAIGQGGEQYF.

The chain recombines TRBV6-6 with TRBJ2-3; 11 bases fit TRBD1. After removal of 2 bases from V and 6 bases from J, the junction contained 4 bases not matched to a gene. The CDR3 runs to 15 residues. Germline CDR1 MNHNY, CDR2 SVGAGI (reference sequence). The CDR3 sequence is CASSYADRGLDTQYF. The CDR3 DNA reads TGTGCCAGCAGTTACGCGGACAGGGGGCTGGATACGCAGTATTTT.